This section outlines one T cell receptor (beta chain) sequence together with its context. This entry comes from a study of blood T cell repertoires in COVID-19. Study information: Spain, Italy and the United States supplied samples that represented acute and convalescent COVID-19. Nucleic acid was either cDNA or gDNA, and it came from T cells, B-cell-depleted T cells, or PBMCs.

Authors' processing steps: Cell counts per sample came from amplifying reference gene primers. Assay: immunoSEQ multiplex PCR; the TCRdb copy retains only in-frame clones and omits some. V and J calls and clone size are given by that table; D and trimming were obtained from the DNA. The sample holds 100,000 or so clones, approximately 90% seen once. Germline trimming cut 5 bases from V and 6 bases from J; bases unmatched to any gene: 11. Germline CDR1 reads SNHLY; CDR2 reads FYNNEI. The CDR3 sequence is 16 residues long. V gene TRBV2 combines with J gene TRBJ1-5, with 9 bases matching TRBD1. What was sequenced was peripheral blood. This clonotype originated in a human donor with acute or convalescent COVID-19. The donor label of this sample is uncertain. The CDR3 loop is CASSLSGTGFFQPQHF. The DNA for the CDR3 is TGTGCCAGCAGTCTATCCGGGACAGGGTTTTTTCAGCCCCAGCATTTT.